This TCR beta chain was captured in a study of tumor-infiltrating lymphocytes in primary liver carcinoma. Study-level information: Subjects consisted of male and female patients aged 30 to 69 years. Study-wide results and limits: In tumor-adjacent and tumor-blood pairs, overlap was lower than in tumor region pairs.

From 450 to 550 ng total RNA, TCR beta cDNA was generated with a primer in the constant region. Sequencing libraries for TCR beta derived from three nested multiplex PCR rounds that used slightly modified ARM-PCR. Primers for the first two PCR rounds were TRBV1-TRBV30 forward primers and a C-beta reverse primer (approximately 10 cycles per round). TCRdb independently ran MiXCR on the multiplex PCR reads; one entry per CDR3 protein. The repertoire includes 180,000 or so distinct CDR3 sequences, about 60% of them detected once, and 65% to 80% sits in the top ten. Germline DNA was also extracted, with blood RNA taken from unsorted whole blood. These patients lived with chronic HBV infection and had never been treated. The CDR3 sequence is 19 residues long. Germline V gene sequence: CDR1 SGHAT, CDR2 FQNNGV. Losses at the gene ends were 3 bases for V and 3 bases for J; bases not matched to a gene: 11. About this clonotype itself: The antigen is not known. A much larger clone differs from this one at a single base, so this may be a read error.

The source material was peripheral blood. This clonotype originated in a middle-aged man with primary liver carcinoma and hepatitis B virus infection. The chain couples TRBV11-2 to TRBJ2-3; 14 nucleotides line up with TRBD2. DNA of the CDR3: TGTGCCAGCAGCTTCTCTAGCAGGACTAGCGGGAGGACAACAGATACGCAGTATTTT. This encodes CASSFSSRTSGRTTDTQYF.